This T cell receptor (beta chain) was obtained from a study of T cells after posttransplantation cyclophosphamide (dated by TCRdb to 2016 to 2017). About the investigation overall: Using TRB sequencing, the study followed how the T cell repertoire reconstituted after myeloablative bone marrow transplantation in which posttransplantation cyclophosphamide served as GVHD prophylaxis. Antigen receptor sequencing covered samples from roughly 35 PTCy-treated patients and about 17 of their related bone marrow donors. Blood from all 30 or so PTCy patients who had 1-year posttransplant specimens underwent TRB sequencing. In 3 patients, up to about 3 additional blood samples taken between 2 and 5.2 years after transplant also underwent TRB sequencing, as did pretransplant blood from a handful of patients. Because TRA and TRB clonality were tightly correlated in several samples, subsequent TCR analyses were focused on TRB only. Public TRB sequences were searched against a database of over 3,600 sequences associated with responses to pathogens, tumor antigens, self-antigens and alloantigens. Points the paper makes about the study in general: At 1-2 months, donor-recipient similarity was low but rose over the first year, and the later blood repertoires were often dominated by donor CD8+ memory clones. The TRB repertoires of T cells infiltrating skin or GI tract showed only limited overlap with the TRB repertoires of T cells in blood. Across the roughly 40 patients, TRB clonality was highly associated with recipient CMV seropositivity and CMV reactivation, and diversity with PTCy was similar to that in the CNI/methotrexate controls.

On the day of marrow donation, related bone marrow donors gave peripheral blood samples. Peripheral blood and bone marrow mononuclear cells were isolated by Ficoll-Hypaque density centrifugation and cryopreserved. The table lists this clone with a few counts. The antigen this receptor binds is unknown. No quality values exist for individual bases; no much larger clone is one base distant. Genomic DNA was the input for TRB sequencing, which was run either with the immunoSEQ assay at survey resolution or with the hsTCRB kit. The published analysis was carried out like this. The immunoSEQ software handled the initial read processing, while the LymphoSeq R package was used for the repertoire analyses. Clonality was computed as 1 minus normalized Shannon entropy, and a Gini coefficient was also calculated for each TRB dataset. Phenotypes of unsorted samples were inferred by mapping TRB sequences from sorted subsets of the recipient or donor onto the same recipient's unsorted samples. Drawn from immuneACCESS, this table holds only the in-frame rearrangements with V and J called that TCRdb kept. Clones are partly lost; checked studies trace under half to an unresolved V gene and leave the rest unexplained. V and J calls plus clone size are reproduced from that table; the DNA served to infer D and trimming. This sample gives about 28,000 clones in total; around 86% of them show up just once. Clones ranked in the top ten supply under 3.5% of the sample.

Ends trimmed: V by 4 bases, J by 7 bases; bases unmatched to a gene: 9. The CDR3 spans 15 residues, from the cysteine through the phenylalanine. CDR3 DNA only is kept here, 45 bases in frame from base 1. Sequences SGHNT (CDR1) and YENEEA (CDR2) are obtained from the germline V gene. This receptor chain uses TRBV11-3 and TRBJ2-7; 11 bases in between match TRBD1. Sequencing input: PBMCs. The source of this sequence is a man aged 50-60 years. The nucleotide sequence reads TGTGCCAGCAGCTCCCGGACAGGGGGCGCGTATGAGCAGTACTTC. It translates as CASSSRTGGAYEQYF.